The rows below give T cell receptor beta chains drawn from one sample of a study of blood T cell repertoires in COVID-19. The method was immunoSEQ multiplex PCR; TCRdb's version includes in-frame clones alone and lacks a portion of them. The sample carries around 310,000 clones, roughly 90% recorded once. Sequenced: PBMCs or T cells enriched from blood (not recorded which). The receptors were sampled from a woman in her twenties or thirties who had recovered from COVID-19. The CDR3 runs from the conserved cysteine through the conserved F or W. The D gene is left open where the match is weak. Part of the rows lack a size; the others show once, few, many or a class for expanded clones.

length	D	J	V	size	CDR3
17	TRBD1	TRBJ1-1	TRBV29-1	.	CSAGGYRGHTQRTEAFF
15	TRBD2	TRBJ2-1	TRBV29-1	.	CSVDLGGERYNEQFF
16	.	TRBJ2-1	TRBV30	.	CAWSSRTRSSYNEQFF
15	TRBD1	TRBJ1-2	TRBV6-5	.	CASSRGDRGGNGYTF
15	TRBD1	TRBJ2-7	TRBV6-5	few	CASSIRQGDVDEQYF
14	.	TRBJ1-1	TRBV18	.	CASSPTGLNTEAFF
16	.	TRBJ2-7	TRBV4-1	once	CASSPRRQGYSYEQYF
14	.	TRBJ2-7	TRBV28	.	CASSFDTVISEQYF
12	TRBD1	TRBJ1-1	TRBV30	.	CALGQGGTEAFF
13	TRBD2	TRBJ2-7	TRBV28	.	CASSPPTSGGIYF
14	TRBD1	TRBJ1-1	TRBV19	.	CASSIGTGGTEAFF
13	.	TRBJ2-7	TRBV13	.	CASSAGGNYEQYF
12	.	TRBJ2-1	TRBV29-1	.	CSVDAGYNEQFF
15	TRBD2	TRBJ2-1	TRBV14	.	CASSQDRGGINEQFF
13	.	TRBJ1-2	TRBV30	.	CAWSVRGTYGYTF
19	TRBD1	TRBJ1-6	TRBV4-1	.	CASSQAPGQGAGYGSPLHF
14	TRBD2	TRBJ2-1	TRBV7-2	.	CASSQTSGANEQFF
9	.	TRBJ1-6	TRBV5-8	once	CATQAPLHF
17	.	TRBJ2-6	TRBV2	.	CASSRGTILSGANVLTF
15	.	TRBJ2-2	TRBV9	.	CASTQGREDTGELFF
16	.	TRBJ1-2	TRBV18	.	CASSPSGTAPNYGYTF